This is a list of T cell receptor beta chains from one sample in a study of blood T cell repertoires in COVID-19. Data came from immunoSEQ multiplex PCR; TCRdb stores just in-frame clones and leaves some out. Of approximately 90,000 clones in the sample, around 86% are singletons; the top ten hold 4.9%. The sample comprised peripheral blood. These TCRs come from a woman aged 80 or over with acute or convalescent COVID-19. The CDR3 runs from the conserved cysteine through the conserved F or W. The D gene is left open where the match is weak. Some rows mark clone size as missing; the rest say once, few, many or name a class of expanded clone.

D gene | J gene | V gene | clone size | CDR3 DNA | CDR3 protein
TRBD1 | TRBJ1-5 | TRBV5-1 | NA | TGCGCCAGCAGCTTAGGACAGGGAGTAAATCAGCCCCAGCATTTT | CASSLGQGVNQPQHF
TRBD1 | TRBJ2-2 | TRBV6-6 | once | TGTGCCGGCAAAACAGGGGTCTCTGGCACCGGGGAGCTGTTTTTT | CAGKTGVSGTGELFF
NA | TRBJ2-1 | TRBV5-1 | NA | TGCGCCAGCAGCTTGGCCGGGGATAACAATGAGCAGTTCTTC | CASSLAGDNNEQFF
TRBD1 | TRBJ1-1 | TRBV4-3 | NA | TGCGCCAGCAGCCAAGAAGGACAGGGGAAAGTGGAAGCTTTCTTT | CASSQEGQGKVEAFF
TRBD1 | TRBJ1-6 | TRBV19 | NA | TGTGCCAGTAGTCTCGAGTTCGGACAGGCCGGCGGTTCACCCCTCCACTTT | CASSLEFGQAGGSPLHF
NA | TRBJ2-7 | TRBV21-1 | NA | TGTGCCAGCAGCGAGAGGTCCGACAGGGCCAACTCCTACGAGCAGTACTTC | CASSERSDRANSYEQYF
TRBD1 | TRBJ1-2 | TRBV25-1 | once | TGTGCCAGCAGTGAACCGGGACAGGGGGCCGGGGGCTACACCTTC | CASSEPGQGAGGYTF
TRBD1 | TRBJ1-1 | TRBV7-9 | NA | TGTGCCAGCAGCTCCACAGGGGGGGCCTTACTTTACACTGAAGCTTTCTTT | CASSSTGGALLYTEAFF
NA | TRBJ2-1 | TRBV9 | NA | TGTGCCAGCAGCGTAGATCCGGCGGGCTCCTACAATGAGCAGTTCTTC | CASSVDPAGSYNEQFF
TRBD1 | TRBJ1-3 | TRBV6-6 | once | TGTGCCAGCAGTTCCCCCACAGGGGTTAGTGGAAACACCATATATTTT | CASSSPTGVSGNTIYF
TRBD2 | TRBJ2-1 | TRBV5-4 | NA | TGTGCCAGCAGCTTGGAGCTAGCGGACAATGAGCAGTTCTTC | CASSLELADNEQFF
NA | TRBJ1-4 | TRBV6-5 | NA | TGTGCCAGCAGTTACTCGTTATCAGGGGTGGATGAAAAACTGTTTTTT | CASSYSLSGVDEKLFF
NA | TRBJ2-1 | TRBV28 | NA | TGTGCCAGCAGCCTGGTGAGCGAGCAGTTCTTC | CASSLVSEQFF
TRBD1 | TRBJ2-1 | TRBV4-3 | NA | TGCGCCAGCAGCCATCAGGGACAGAGAAGTTACAATGAGCAGTTCTTC | CASSHQGQRSYNEQFF
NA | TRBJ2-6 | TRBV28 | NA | TGTGCCACCACAATCTCCGGGGCCAACGTCCTGACTTTC | CATTISGANVLTF
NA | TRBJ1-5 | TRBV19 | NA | TGTGCCAGTAGGAGGGATAGCAATCAGCCCCAGCATTTT | CASRRDSNQPQHF
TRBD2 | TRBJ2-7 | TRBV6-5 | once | TGTGCCAGCAGTTACTCCGGGCAGGGAGGGGTCTACGAGCAGTACTTC | CASSYSGQGGVYEQYF
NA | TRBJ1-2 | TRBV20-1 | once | TGCAGCGCAGGGGCTACGCAGGGCTACACCTTC | CSAGATQGYTF
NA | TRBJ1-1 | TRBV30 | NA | TGTGCCTGGAGTGCTCGCCGAACTCCTAGGAACACTGAAGCTTTCTTT | CAWSARRTPRNTEAFF
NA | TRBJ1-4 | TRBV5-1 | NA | TGCGCCAGCAGCTTTACTCCCCCGACAGCAACTAATGAAAAACTGTTTTTT | CASSFTPPTATNEKLFF
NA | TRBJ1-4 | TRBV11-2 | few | TGTGCCAGCAGCTTAGGACAGCCTGGGGAACTGTTTTTT | CASSLGQPGELFF
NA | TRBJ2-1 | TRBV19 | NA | TGTGCCAGTAGTACACCCGGACTAAAAACCTACAATGAGCAGTTCTTC | CASSTPGLKTYNEQFF
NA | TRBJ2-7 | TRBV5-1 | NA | TGCGCCAGCAGCTTGGTGCAGGGGCAATTCTACGAGCAGTACTTC | CASSLVQGQFYEQYF
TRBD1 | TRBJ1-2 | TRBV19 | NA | TGTGCCAGTAGTAGGAGTAGGACAGGATCCTATGGCTACACCTTC | CASSRSRTGSYGYTF
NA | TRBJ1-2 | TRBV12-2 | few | TGTGCAAGTCGCTTATACGGACAGGGGTGGAACTATGGCTACACCTTC | CASRLYGQGWNYGYTF
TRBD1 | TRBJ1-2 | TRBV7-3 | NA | TGTGCCAGCAGCTTAAACGCAGGACAGGGGGCTGGTGGCTACACCTTC | CASSLNAGQGAGGYTF
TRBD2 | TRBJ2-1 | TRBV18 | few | TGTGCCAGCTCCAGCCCGGGACTAGCATACAATGAGCAGTTCTTC | CASSSPGLAYNEQFF
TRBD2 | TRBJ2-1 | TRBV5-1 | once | TGCGCCAGCAGCTTGGCCAGACTAGCGGTCATAGATGAGCAGTTCTTC | CASSLARLAVIDEQFF
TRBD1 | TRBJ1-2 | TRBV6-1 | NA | TGTGCCAGCAGTGAGGCCAGGGGGTTTAACTATGGCTACACCTTC | CASSEARGFNYGYTF
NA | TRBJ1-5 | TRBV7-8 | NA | TGTGCCAGCAGCCCAGGGGCTCAGACTAATCAGCCCCAGCATTTT | CASSPGAQTNQPQHF
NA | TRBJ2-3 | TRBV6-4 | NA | TGTGCCAGCAGCGTAGATTATACTAGCACAGATACGCAGTATTTT | CASSVDYTSTDTQYF
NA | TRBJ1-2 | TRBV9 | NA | TGTGCCAGCAGCGTAGGAACAGGGAAATCGTCTAACTATGGCTACACCTTC | CASSVGTGKSSNYGYTF
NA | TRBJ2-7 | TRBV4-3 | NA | TGCGCCAGCAGCCCTCGCTTCCGGGGCTACGAGCAGTACTTC | CASSPRFRGYEQYF
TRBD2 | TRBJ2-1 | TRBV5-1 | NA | TGCGCCAGCAGCTTGGGGACTAGCGGGAGGGCCATAAATGAGCAGTTCTTC | CASSLGTSGRAINEQFF
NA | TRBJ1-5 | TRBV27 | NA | TGTGCCAGCGCGCCTTGGGGCAGACCCCCTTATAGCAATCAGCCCCAGCATTTT | CASAPWGRPPYSNQPQHF
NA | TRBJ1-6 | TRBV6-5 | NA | TGTGCCAGCTGCGCGGGTCGGGATTCACCCCTCCACTTT | CASCAGRDSPLHF
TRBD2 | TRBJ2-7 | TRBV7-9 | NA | TGTGCCAGCAGCCCTGCTGGGCGGGGGTCCTACGAGCAGTACTTC | CASSPAGRGSYEQYF
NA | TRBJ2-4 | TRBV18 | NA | TGTGCCAGCTCACCAACACAGAACAAAAACATTCAGTACTTC | CASSPTQNKNIQYF
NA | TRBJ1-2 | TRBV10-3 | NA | TGTGCCATCAGTGGGGTGCGGTGGGAGAACTATGGCTACACCTTC | CAISGVRWENYGYTF
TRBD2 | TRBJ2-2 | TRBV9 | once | TGTGCCAGCAGCGCGGGACTAGCTGATTACACCGGGGAGCTGTTTTTT | CASSAGLADYTGELFF
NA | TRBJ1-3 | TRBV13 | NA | TGTGCCAGCAGCTTAGGCGGGGGGGGTCGCTCTGGAAACACCATATATTTT | CASSLGGGGRSGNTIYF
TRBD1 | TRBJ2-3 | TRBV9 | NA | TGTGCCAGCCGTCCCACGGGACAGGGCACAGATACGCAGTATTTT | CASRPTGQGTDTQYF
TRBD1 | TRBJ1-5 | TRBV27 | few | TGTGCCAGCAGCTTGGGAGGACAGGCAGCCCAGCATTTT | CASSLGGQAAQHF
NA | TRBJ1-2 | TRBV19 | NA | TGTGCCAGTAGTCTGCCAGGGGATTGGTATGGCTACACCTTC | CASSLPGDWYGYTF
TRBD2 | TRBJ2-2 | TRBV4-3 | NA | TGCGCCAGCAGCCGTTATTCTAGCGGGGGGGCCCCCGGGGAGCTGTTTTTT | CASSRYSSGGAPGELFF
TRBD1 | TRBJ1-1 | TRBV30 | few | TGTGCCTGGAGACCGGGACAGGCCACTGAAGCTTTCTTT | CAWRPGQATEAFF
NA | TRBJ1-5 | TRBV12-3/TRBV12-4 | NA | TGTGCCAGCAGAGTTAGCACCAATCAGCCCCAGCATTTT | CASRVSTNQPQHF
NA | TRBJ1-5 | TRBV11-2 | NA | TGTGCCAGCTCAGGAGGTTATAGCAATCAGCCCCAGCATTTT | CASSGGYSNQPQHF
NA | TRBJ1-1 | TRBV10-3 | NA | TGTGCCATCAAGCGGGGACTGAACACTGAAGCTTTCTTT | CAIKRGLNTEAFF
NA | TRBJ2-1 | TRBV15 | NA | TGTGCCACTAGCAGAGACCTGCTAAGCTCCTACAATGAGCAGTTCTTC | CATSRDLLSSYNEQFF